Following are 29 T cell receptor beta chains from one sample sequenced in a study of resident and recirculating memory T cells in vitiligo (dated by TCRdb to 2017 to 2018). The receptor library was made with the immunoSEQ multiplex PCR assay. The source is immuneACCESS, and TCRdb retained only in-frame sequences with V and J called. Part of the clones is not carried over; for the studies checked, unresolved V genes explain less than half of this, and the remainder is unexplained. Across this sample there are about 42,000 clones, with about 93% seen only once. In total, the top ten clones hold about 4.5% of the sample. The sequenced sample consisted of blood. The receptors were sampled from a male donor with vitiligo.

This clone has a single count. The chain has TRBV4-1 and TRBJ2-5; 13 bases match TRBD2. Germline values: CDR1 MGHRA, CDR2 YSYEKL. Trimming at V came to 1 base and at J to 2 bases, leaving 4 bases not matched to a gene. This CDR3 comprises 17 residues. In DNA form, the CDR3 reads TGCGCCAGCAGCCAAGGGGGGACTAGCGGGGCACAAGAGACCCAGTACTTC. As protein: CASSQGGTSGAQETQYF.

This chain links TRBV4-3 with TRBJ1-6, with a weak D call TRBD1 (6 bases). Germline V CDR1 and CDR2: LGHNA, YSLEER. V was pared by 1 base and J by 7 bases, with 14 bases between. The CDR3 consists of 16 residues. The CDR3 reads CASSQVQGGVNSPLHF. The DNA for the CDR3 is TGCGCCAGCAGCCAAGTCCAAGGGGGAGTCAATTCACCCCTCCACTTT.

This rearrangement joins TRBV30 to TRBJ2-7; 8 positions match TRBD1. The germline V gene encodes CDR1 GTSNPN and CDR2 SVGIG (reference sequence). The ends lost 4 bases at V and 2 bases at J; junction bases unmatched: 7. The CDR3 is made up of 14 amino acids. The CDR3, as DNA: TGTGCCTGGAACCGAGAGACAGGGGCCTACGAGCAGTACTTC. It yields the protein CAWNRETGAYEQYF.

This clone came up once. DNA of the CDR3: TGTGCCAGCAGTTTCTCGGGTAACTATGGCTACACCTTC. Translated: CASSFSGNYGYTF. The V and J genes are TRBV27 and TRBJ1-2; D is uncertain. This CDR3 has 13 amino acids. V was clipped by 3 bases and J by 1 base, with 6 bases between them. Germline values: CDR1 MNHEY, CDR2 SMNVEV (reference sequence).

The chain carries TRBV18 and TRBJ1-2; tentative D call: TRBD1 (5 bases). This CDR3 is 14 amino acids long. Deletions cut 2 bases from V and 5 bases from J, with 12 bases between. From germline, CDR1 is KGHSH and CDR2 LQKENI. The CDR3 loop is CASSPGAEEYGYTF. Written as DNA, the CDR3 is TGTGCCAGCTCACCAGGGGCGGAAGAATATGGCTACACCTTC.

This chain connects TRBV10-3 to TRBJ2-3; D is perhaps TRBD2 (7 bases). V gave up 1 base and J gave up 5 bases, with 16 bases separating them. The CDR3 runs 16 residues. CDR1 ENHRY and CDR2 SYGVKD come from the germline V gene. The CDR3 protein is CAISELGGAKLDTQYF. CDR3 sequence (DNA): TGTGCCATCAGTGAGTTGGGGGGGGCTAAATTAGATACGCAGTATTTT.

The chain combines TRBV6-5 with TRBJ2-7; TRBD1 aligns across 9 bases. Germline V CDR1 and CDR2: MNHEY, SVGAGI. J lost 4 bases, V lost 4 bases, and 11 bases had no gene match. This CDR3 spans 16 amino acids. In DNA, the CDR3 is TGTGCCAGCAGTTTGGGGGCACCGGGACAGGGTTACGAGCAGTACTTC. Translated: CASSLGAPGQGYEQYF.

This clone was observed a handful of times. This chain uses TRBV9 with TRBJ1-2; 7 bases align to TRBD1. The germline V gene encodes CDR1 SGDLS and CDR2 YYNGEE. With 3 bases clipped from V and 0 bases from J, the junction kept 5 bases outside the gene matches. The CDR3 has 15 residues. The CDR3 loop is CASSDRQGANYGYTF. Here the CDR3 DNA reads TGTGCCAGCAGCGACCGACAGGGAGCTAACTATGGCTACACCTTC.

CDR3 coding DNA: TGTGCCATCAGTGAGGGAAACAGGGGCAATCAAGAGACCCAGTACTTC. Protein sequence: CAISEGNRGNQETQYF. The V and J genes are TRBV10-3 and TRBJ2-5; 7 bases agree with TRBD1. Germline loops: CDR1 ENHRY, CDR2 SYGVKD. V trimming: 2 bases; J trimming: 2 bases; junction bases outside the gene matches: 8. The CDR3 spans 16 residues.

This chain connects TRBV5-1 to TRBJ1-2; unclear D gene. V lost 4 bases, J lost 2 bases, and 12 bases lay in between. CDR3 size: 14 residues. Per the germline V gene, CDR1 is SGHRS and CDR2 is YFSETQ. CDR3 in amino acids: CASSKEAANYGYTF. The CDR3, as DNA: TGCGCCAGCAGCAAAGAGGCGGCAAACTATGGCTACACCTTC.

The chain is built from TRBV4-1 and TRBJ2-4; 9 bases line up with TRBD1. V was pared by 0 bases and J by 6 bases, with 3 bases of the junction left unmatched. From germline, CDR1 is MGHRA and CDR2 YSYEKL. This CDR3 is built from 15 residues. This chain's CDR3 is CASSQEGTGRNIQYF. The CDR3 DNA is TGCGCCAGCAGCCAAGAGGGGACAGGGCGAAACATTCAGTACTTC.

V usage is TRBV5-4 and J usage is TRBJ2-7, with a weak D call TRBD1 (5 bases). This CDR3 has 15 amino acids. CDR1 SGHNT and CDR2 YYREEE come from the germline V gene (reference sequence). Trimming stripped 0 bases from V and 5 bases from J, with 15 bases between. The CDR3 region is CASSLGPQVDDEQYF. In DNA form, the CDR3 reads TGTGCCAGCAGCTTGGGTCCACAGGTCGACGACGAGCAGTACTTC.

The DNA for the CDR3 is TGTGCCAGCTCACCAGAGCGCACTGAAGCTTTCTTT. Protein product: CASSPERTEAFF. J is TRBJ1-1 and V is TRBV18, with D unresolved. Germline-derived CDR1 and CDR2 are KGHSH and LQKENI. The CDR3 is 12 amino acids. V lost 2 bases and J 4 bases, leaving 5 bases between the germline ends.

The chain links TRBV4-3 to TRBJ1-4, with a tentative D call TRBD1 (6 bases). Trimming left V 4 bases short and J 7 bases short, with 19 bases between. This CDR3 is built from 16 residues. Germline-derived CDR1 and CDR2 are LGHNA and YSLEER. The CDR3, as DNA: TGCGCCAGCAGCCCGGGGATGCGGGGGGCGCGTGAAAAACTGTTTTTT. It encodes CASSPGMRGAREKLFF.

The rearrangement joins TRBV27 to TRBJ1-5, with D uncertain. CDR1 and CDR2 (germline): MNHEY, SMNVEV (reference sequence). The germline V and J ends were trimmed by 0 bases and 4 bases, with 7 bases remaining between them. This CDR3 contains 14 residues. The CDR3 region has the DNA TGTGCCAGCAGTTTATCGACGGGAAATCAGCCCCAGCATTTT. It is translated as CASSLSTGNQPQHF.

The chain couples TRBV5-6 to TRBJ1-5; no clear D gene. The CDR3 consists of 15 residues. V shed 3 bases and J shed 4 bases, with 14 bases lying between them. The germline V gene encodes CDR1 SGHDT and CDR2 YYEEEE. CDR3 bases: TGTGCCAGCAGCTCCAGCCGGACGGGAAATCAGCCCCAGCATTTT. It yields the protein CASSSSRTGNQPQHF.

The V gene is TRBV7-6, the J gene TRBJ2-2; no clear D. V lost 0 bases and J lost 7, with 6 bases in between. From germline, CDR1 is SGHVS and CDR2 FNYEAQ. The CDR3 has 13 amino acids. The CDR3 DNA reads TGTGCCAGCAGCTTAGCTCTCTACGGGGAGCTGTTTTTT. This sequence encodes CASSLALYGELFF. Filled out from reference TRBV7-6 and TRBJ2-2, the complete variable domain reads GAGVSQSPRYKVTKRGQDVALRCDPISGHVSLYWYRQALGQGPEFLTYFNYEAQQDKSGLPNDRFSAERPEGSISTLTIQRTEQRDSAMYRCASSLALYGELFFGEGSRLTVL.

CDR3 sequence reads: CAVEGGGAVEQFF. The CDR3 nucleotides read TGTGCCGTAGAGGGCGGGGGGGCCGTAGAGCAGTTCTTC. This chain links TRBV11-2 with TRBJ2-1; 9 bases are a match to TRBD2. The CDR3 spans 13 residues. Germline V lookup: CDR1 SGHAT, CDR2 FQNNGV. V gave up 11 bases and J gave up 10 bases; unmatched junction bases: 12.

The chain combines TRBV7-2 with TRBJ2-3, with D hard to call. Trimming removed 2 bases at V and 0 bases at J, with 9 bases between. Germline V CDR1 and CDR2: SGHTA, FQGNSA. This CDR3 has 15 residues. The CDR3 sequence: CASSLSSVSTDTQYF. The CDR3 DNA is TGTGCCAGCAGCTTATCGAGCGTGAGCACAGATACGCAGTATTTT.

This clone occurred once. For the CDR3, the DNA is TGCGCCAGCAGCTTGCGGCGGGGGGGCACAGATACGCAGTATTTT. Translating gives CASSLRRGGTDTQYF. The V and J genes are TRBV5-1 and TRBJ2-3; TRBD2 matches at 8 bases. The V gene's germline CDR1 is SGHRS and CDR2 YFSETQ. V was pared by 1 base and J by 1 base, with 2 bases of the junction left unmatched. The CDR3 is made up of 15 amino acids.

The chain uses TRBV11-2 and TRBJ1-4; 8 nucleotides match TRBD1. Germline lookup yields CDR1 SGHAT and CDR2 FQNNGV. With V trimmed by 0 bases and J by 4 bases, 4 bases remained unmatched. The CDR3 totals 16 residues. The CDR3 region has the DNA TGTGCCAGCAGCTTAGACAGGGGGCATTTTAATGAAAAACTGTTTTTT. Its protein is CASSLDRGHFNEKLFF.

This chain links TRBV6-6 with TRBJ1-1; D is unresolved. CDR3 size: 14 residues. CDR1 is MNHNY and CDR2 is SVGAGI in the germline V gene (reference sequence). The germline V and J ends were trimmed by 6 bases and 3 bases, with 14 bases remaining between them. This chain's CDR3 is CASSHPDRYTEAFF. The CDR3 DNA reads TGTGCCAGCAGCCACCCCGATAGATACACTGAAGCTTTCTTT.

The rearrangement links TRBV15 to TRBJ2-1, with a possible D match to TRBD2 (5 bases). The germline gives CDR1 LNHNV, CDR2 YYDKDF (reference sequence). The CDR3 length is 14 residues. V gave up 3 bases and J gave up 9 bases, with 15 bases separating them. The CDR3 here is CATSRDSAKGEQFF. CDR3 nucleotides: TGTGCCACCAGCAGGGACTCAGCCAAGGGTGAGCAGTTCTTC.

CDR3 amino acids: CASSYWGQGALEQYF. For the CDR3, the DNA is TGTGCCAGCAGTTACTGGGGGCAGGGGGCCCTCGAGCAGTACTTC. The V and J genes are TRBV6-5 and TRBJ2-7; 8 nucleotides line up with TRBD1. Germline V gives CDR1 MNHEY, CDR2 SVGAGI. The CDR3 is made up of 15 amino acids. V lost 1 base, J lost 6 bases, and 8 bases stayed unmatched.

The V gene is TRBV6-5, the J gene TRBJ2-7; D perhaps matches TRBD1 (6 bases). CDR3 length equals 14 residues. V was clipped by 3 bases and J by 2 bases, with 11 bases between them. From germline, CDR1 is MNHEY and CDR2 SVGAGI. For the CDR3, the DNA is TGTGCCAGCAGTTATCAGGGGTCTCCCTACGAGCAGTACTTC. Translating it yields CASSYQGSPYEQYF.

This rearrangement joins TRBV27 to TRBJ2-7; 9 positions agree with TRBD2. Germline loops: CDR1 MNHEY, CDR2 SMNVEV (reference sequence). The V segment lost 6 bases and the J segment 4 bases; nucleotides outside the gene matches: 10. This CDR3 has 15 residues. In DNA form, the CDR3 reads TGTGCCAGCAGACCCCTGGCGGGGGGGTTATACGAGCAGTACTTC. Translating it yields CASRPLAGGLYEQYF.

This chain connects TRBV7-9 to TRBJ1-4; the D gene is possibly TRBD1 (5 bases). Between the trimmed V and J ends, which lost 5 bases and 7 bases, there was a span of 14 bases. This CDR3 comprises 14 residues. Looked up from germline, CDR1 is SEHNR and CDR2 is FQNEAQ (reference sequence). The CDR3 is CASSPGVMGEKLFF. The DNA for the CDR3 is TGTGCCAGCAGCCCGGGGGTAATGGGTGAAAAACTGTTTTTT.

The J gene is TRBJ2-2, the V gene TRBV5-1; D unclear. Germline CDR1 SGHRS, CDR2 YFSETQ. Trimming shortened V by 2 bases and J by 7 bases, and 12 bases separated the two germline ends. The CDR3 length is 14 residues. Here the CDR3 reads CASSLSPSVGELFF. CDR3 coding DNA: TGCGCCAGCAGCTTATCCCCCTCAGTCGGGGAGCTGTTTTTT.

V usage is TRBV19 and J usage is TRBJ1-6; no clear D gene. Germline V gene data show CDR1 as LNHDA and CDR2 as SQIVND (reference sequence). V lost 3 bases, J lost 10 bases, and 13 bases lay in between. This CDR3 spans 14 amino acids. CDR3 region: CASSMEGLRSPLHF. DNA for the CDR3: TGTGCCAGTAGTATGGAGGGTCTCCGGTCACCCCTCCACTTT.